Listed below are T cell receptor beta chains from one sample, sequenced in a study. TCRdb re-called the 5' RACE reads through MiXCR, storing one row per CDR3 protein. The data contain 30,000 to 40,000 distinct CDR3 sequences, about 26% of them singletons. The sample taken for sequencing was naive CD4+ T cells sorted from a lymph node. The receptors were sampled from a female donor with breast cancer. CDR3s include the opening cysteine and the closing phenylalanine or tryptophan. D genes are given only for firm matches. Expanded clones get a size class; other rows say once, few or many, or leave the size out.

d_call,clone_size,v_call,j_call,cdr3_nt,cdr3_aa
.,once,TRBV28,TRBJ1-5,TGTGCCAGCGGTTCTGATACGGGTGGGAAATGGCAGCCCCAGCATTTT,CASGSDTGGKWQPQHF
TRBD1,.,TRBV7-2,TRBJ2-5,TGTGCCAGCAGCTTCATCGGGACAGGGCTCGTAGAGACCCAGTACTTC,CASSFIGTGLVETQYF
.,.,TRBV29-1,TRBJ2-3,TGCAGCGTTTCCCCCGATAGGAATACGCAGTATTTT,CSVSPDRNTQYF
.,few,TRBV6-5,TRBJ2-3,TGTGCCAGCGGGTCGTTCACAGATACGCAGTATTTT,CASGSFTDTQYF
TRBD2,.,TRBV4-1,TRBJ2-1,TGCGCCAGCAGCCTCTGGGCGGGAGGGAGCTCCTACAATGAGCAGTTCTTC,CASSLWAGGSSYNEQFF
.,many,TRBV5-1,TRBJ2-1,TGCGCCAGCAGCTTATTCCATGAGCAGTTCTTC,CASSLFHEQFF
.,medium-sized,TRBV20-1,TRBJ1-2,TGCAGTGCTTGGGACCCGGGAAACTATGGCTACACCTTC,CSAWDPGNYGYTF
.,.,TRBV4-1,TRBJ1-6,TGCGCCAGCAGCCAAGTCCAGTTAGATTCACCCCTCCACTTT,CASSQVQLDSPLHF
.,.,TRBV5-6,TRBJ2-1,TGTGCCAGCAGCCATGGACGGGAGCAGTTCTTC,CASSHGREQFF
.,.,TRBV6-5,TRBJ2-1,TGTGCCAGCAGTTACGCCTCGGGACTCTACAATGAGCAGTTCTTC,CASSYASGLYNEQFF
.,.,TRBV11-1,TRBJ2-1,TGTGCCAGCACCTCCGGGGGCGCCCGAAGATACAATGAGCAGTTCTTC,CASTSGGARRYNEQFF
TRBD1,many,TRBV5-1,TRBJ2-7,TGCGCCAGCAGCTTCGGGACAGACTACGAGCAGTACTTC,CASSFGTDYEQYF
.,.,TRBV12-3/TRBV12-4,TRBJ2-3,TGTGCCAGCAGTATAGACAGTGATACGCAGTATTTT,CASSIDSDTQYF
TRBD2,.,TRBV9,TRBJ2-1,TGTGCCAGCTCTAGCGGGAGTTCCTACAATGAGCAGTTCTTC,CASSSGSSYNEQFF
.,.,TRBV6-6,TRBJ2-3,TGTGCCAGCAGCAGACAGGACCTCACAGATACGCAGTATTTT,CASSRQDLTDTQYF
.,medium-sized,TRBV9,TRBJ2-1,TGTGCCAGCAGCGGGCCAAGGGACAATCCGCGCCCCTACAATGAGCAGTTCTTC,CASSGPRDNPRPYNEQFF
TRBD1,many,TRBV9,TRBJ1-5,TGTGCCAGCAGTCTCGGGGGACAGGGCAATCAGCCCCAGCATTTT,CASSLGGQGNQPQHF
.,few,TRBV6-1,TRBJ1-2,TGTGCCAGCAGTGAAAACAGGAAAAACTATGGCTACACCTTC,CASSENRKNYGYTF
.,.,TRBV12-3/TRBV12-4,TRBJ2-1,TGTGCCAGCAGTTTAGTAGGGGGAGCCTTCAATGAGCAGTTCTTC,CASSLVGGAFNEQFF
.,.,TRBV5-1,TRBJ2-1,TGCGCCAGCAGCTTAGGGCTCGCCAATGAGCAGTTCTTC,CASSLGLANEQFF
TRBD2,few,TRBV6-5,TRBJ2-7,TGTGCCAGCAGTTACAGAAGCGGGGACGAGCAGTGCTTC,CASSYRSGDEQCF
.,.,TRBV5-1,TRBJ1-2,TGCGCCAGCAGCGCTTCAGGGAGGGACTATGGCTACACCTTC,CASSASGRDYGYTF
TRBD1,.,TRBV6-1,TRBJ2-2,TGTGCCAGCAGTGCCCTCCGGGACAGAAACACCGGGGAGCCGTTTTTT,CASSALRDRNTGEPFF
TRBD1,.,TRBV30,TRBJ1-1,TGTGCCTGGAGTGTAAAGGCGCGACAGGGGGCTTTCTTT,CAWSVKARQGAFF
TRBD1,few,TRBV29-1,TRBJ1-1,TGCAGCGTTGAAACAGGGGGAGGTACTGAAGCTTTCTTT,CSVETGGGTEAFF
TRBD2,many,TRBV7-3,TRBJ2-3,TGTGCCAGCAGCTCGGGAGGGGCCAGGGATACGCAGTATTTT,CASSSGGARDTQYF
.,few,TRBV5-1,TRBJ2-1,TGCGCCAGCAGCTTGGCGGGATACAGGAACTCCTACAATGAGCAGTTCTTC,CASSLAGYRNSYNEQFF
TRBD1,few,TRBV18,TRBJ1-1,TGTGCCAGCTCACCTCCGGACAGGGGGCTCACTGAAGCTTTCTTT,CASSPPDRGLTEAFF
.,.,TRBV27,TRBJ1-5,TGTGCCAGCAGCCGCCTCCGAGGGGCGGGTCAGCCCCAGCATTTT,CASSRLRGAGQPQHF
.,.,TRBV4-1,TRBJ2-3,TGCGCCAGCAGCCAAGATCGGGTCGGGGGAGATACGCAGTATTTT,CASSQDRVGGDTQYF
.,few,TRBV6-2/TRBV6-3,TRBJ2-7,TGTGCCAGCACCGAGGGCGGGCCTAAGGGCTACGAGCAGTACTTC,CASTEGGPKGYEQYF
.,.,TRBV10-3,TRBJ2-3,TGTGCCATCAGTGCCCACTTTGAGAGCACAGATACGCAGTATTTT,CAISAHFESTDTQYF
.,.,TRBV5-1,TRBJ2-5,TGCGCCAGCAGCTTGGCCGAGTACCAAGAGACCCAGTACTTC,CASSLAEYQETQYF
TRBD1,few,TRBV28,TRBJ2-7,TGTGCCAGCAGTTTATCCGGACAGGGGGCCTACGAGCAGTACTTC,CASSLSGQGAYEQYF
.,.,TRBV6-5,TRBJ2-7,TGTGCCAGCAGCCCGCGTAAAAACGGTCCCTACGAGCAGTACTTC,CASSPRKNGPYEQYF
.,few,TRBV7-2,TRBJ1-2,TGTGCCAGCAGCTTAGGGCCAGGCTATGGCTACACCTTC,CASSLGPGYGYTF
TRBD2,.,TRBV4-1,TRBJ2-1,TGCGCCAGCGGCCTGGCGCTAGCGGGGATGGGGGGCTACAATGAGCAGTTCTTC,CASGLALAGMGGYNEQFF
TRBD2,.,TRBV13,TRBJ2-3,TGTGCCAGCAGCTTAGAATCAGCGGGAGTAGATACGCAGTATTTT,CASSLESAGVDTQYF
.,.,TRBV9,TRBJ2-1,TGTGCCAGCAGCGTAGAAAGCGGATCCTACAATGAGCAGTTCTTC,CASSVESGSYNEQFF
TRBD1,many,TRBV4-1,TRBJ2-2,TGCGCCAGCAGCCACGGACAGGGGCTCATCGGGGAGCTGTTTTTT,CASSHGQGLIGELFF
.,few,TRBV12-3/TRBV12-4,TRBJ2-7,TGTGCCAGCAGTCCGCCTTCAGGGGTCCCCCCCTACGAGCAGTACTTC,CASSPPSGVPPYEQYF
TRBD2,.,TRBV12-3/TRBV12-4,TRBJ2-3,TGTGCCAGCAGTTTGGGACTAGCGGGAGAGGCAGATACGCAGTATTTT,CASSLGLAGEADTQYF
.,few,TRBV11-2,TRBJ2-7,TGTGCCAGCAGCTTAGGGAACACCCGGTCCTACGAGCAGTACTTC,CASSLGNTRSYEQYF
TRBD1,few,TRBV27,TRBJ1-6,TGTGCCAGCAGTCGCCGGGGACAGCAGTATAATTCACCCCTCCACTTT,CASSRRGQQYNSPLHF
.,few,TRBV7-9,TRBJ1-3,TGTGCCAGCAGCTCGGACGGGTATTCTGGAAACACCATATATTTT,CASSSDGYSGNTIYF
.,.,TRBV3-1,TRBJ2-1,TGTGCCAGCAGCCAAGATATCACTCAGGGCAATGAGCAGTTCTTC,CASSQDITQGNEQFF
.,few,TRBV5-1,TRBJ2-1,TGCGCCAGCAGCTTGGCCGCGGCGAGGGCCATGAATGAGCAGTTCTTC,CASSLAAARAMNEQFF